This entry describes one T cell receptor beta chain. Its antigen remains unidentified. Germline V gene sequence: CDR1 SGHAT, CDR2 FQNNGV. With 2 bases clipped from V and 2 bases from J, the junction kept 6 bases outside the gene matches. The CDR3 sequence is 16 residues long. Populations obtained by sorting all exceeded 98% purity. The source of the sample is a study of beta chain features in type 1 diabetes. Across the whole study: There were some 98 million sorted cells examined across all samples. Study-wide findings and caveats: Naive, central memory and Treg TCRB repertoires seemed to resemble each other more closely in patients than they did in healthy donors. Equally in patients and controls, shorter templates might have been favored by PCR.

Expressed TCRB transcripts got sequenced, as all isolated RNA was reverse transcribed. Generated by immunoSEQ multiplex PCR, the TCRdb table keeps only in-frame clones and is missing some. The sample holds about 130,000 clones, nearly 9.5% seen once. This clonotype was obtained from a young man in good health. Material: central memory CD4+ T cells from blood. This rearrangement joins TRBV11-2 to TRBJ2-3; 8 bases line up with TRBD2. DNA for the CDR3: TGTGCCAGCAGCTTAACGGGGGGGGCCGTCACAGATACGCAGTATTTT. Translation gives CASSLTGGAVTDTQYF.